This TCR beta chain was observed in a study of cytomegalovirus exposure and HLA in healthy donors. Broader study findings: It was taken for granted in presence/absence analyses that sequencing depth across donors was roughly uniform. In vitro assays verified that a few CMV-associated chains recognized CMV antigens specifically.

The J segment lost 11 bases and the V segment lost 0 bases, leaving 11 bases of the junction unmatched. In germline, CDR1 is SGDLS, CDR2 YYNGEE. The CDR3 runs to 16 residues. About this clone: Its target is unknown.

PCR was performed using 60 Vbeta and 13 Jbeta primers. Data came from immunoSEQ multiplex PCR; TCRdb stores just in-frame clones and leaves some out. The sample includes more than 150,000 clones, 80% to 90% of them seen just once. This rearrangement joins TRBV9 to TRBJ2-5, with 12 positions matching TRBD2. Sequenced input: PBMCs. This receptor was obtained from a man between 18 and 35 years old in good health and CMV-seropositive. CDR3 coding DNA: TGTGCCAGCAGCGTAGATCTAGCGGGGGGGCCGGGAGAGCAGTACTTC. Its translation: CASSVDLAGGPGEQYF.